What follows describes a single T cell receptor (beta chain). MiXCR, run by TCRdb on the 5' RACE reads, gives a single entry per CDR3 protein. The sample carries roughly 490,000 distinct CDR3 sequences, approximately 14% recorded once. This entry belongs to a study of identical twins. Looked up from germline, CDR1 is LGHNA and CDR2 is YNFKEQ. CDR3 length: 20 amino acids. Trimming shortened V by 2 bases and J by 2 bases, and 28 bases separated the two germline ends. This sample was also put to use in a study of yellow fever vaccine responses in identical twins.

The V and J genes are TRBV4-2 and TRBJ2-7; a possible D gene is TRBD1 (6 bases). The clonotype comes from a woman under 30 in good health. Sequencing was performed on CD4+ T cells sorted from blood. The CDR3 coding sequence is TGTGCCAGCAGCCAATTTTTGTCCGCAGGGGCAGGGATCCCGCCCTACGAGCAGTACTTC. Translating it yields CASSQFLSAGAGIPPYEQYF.